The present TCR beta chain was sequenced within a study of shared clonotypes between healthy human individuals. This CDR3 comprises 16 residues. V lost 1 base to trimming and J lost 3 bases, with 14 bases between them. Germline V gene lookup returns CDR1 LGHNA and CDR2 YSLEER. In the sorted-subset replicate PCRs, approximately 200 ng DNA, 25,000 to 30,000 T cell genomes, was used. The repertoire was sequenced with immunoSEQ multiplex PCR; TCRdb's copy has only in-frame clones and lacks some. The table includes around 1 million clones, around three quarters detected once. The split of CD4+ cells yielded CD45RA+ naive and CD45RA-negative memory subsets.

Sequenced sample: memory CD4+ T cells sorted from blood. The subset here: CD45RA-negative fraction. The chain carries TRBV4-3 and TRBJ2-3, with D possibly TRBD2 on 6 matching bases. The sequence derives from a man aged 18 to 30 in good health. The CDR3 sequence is CASSQGDSYRTDTQYF. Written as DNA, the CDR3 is TGCGCCAGCAGCCAAGGGGACTCTTATCGGACAGATACGCAGTATTTT.